The entry below describes one TCR beta chain. Its specificity is not known. In the PCR, 60 Vbeta and 13 Jbeta primers were used. The method was immunoSEQ multiplex PCR; TCRdb's version includes in-frame clones alone and lacks a portion of them. The table includes about 160,000 clones, 65% to 80% detected once. This specimen belongs to a study of cytomegalovirus exposure and HLA in healthy donors. Study results and limitations: An ancestry cluster, one associated with Asian ancestry, reportedly showed fewer N-insertions than the roughly 670-donor mean in a later analysis. The investigators catalogued 160 or so TCR beta chains as cytomegalovirus-associated.

The clonotype was recovered from a woman aged 50 to 60 in good health and CMV-seropositive. Specimen: PBMCs.

CDR3 bases: TGTGCCAGCTCACCGGGGGGAACCAATTCACCCCTCCACTTT. It encodes CASSPGGTNSPLHF. The J gene is TRBJ1-6, the V gene TRBV18; D might be TRBD1 (5 bases). Germline V lookup: CDR1 KGHSH, CDR2 LQKENI. Trimming pared 3 bases from V and 7 bases from J, leaving 10 bases between. The CDR3 contains 14 residues.